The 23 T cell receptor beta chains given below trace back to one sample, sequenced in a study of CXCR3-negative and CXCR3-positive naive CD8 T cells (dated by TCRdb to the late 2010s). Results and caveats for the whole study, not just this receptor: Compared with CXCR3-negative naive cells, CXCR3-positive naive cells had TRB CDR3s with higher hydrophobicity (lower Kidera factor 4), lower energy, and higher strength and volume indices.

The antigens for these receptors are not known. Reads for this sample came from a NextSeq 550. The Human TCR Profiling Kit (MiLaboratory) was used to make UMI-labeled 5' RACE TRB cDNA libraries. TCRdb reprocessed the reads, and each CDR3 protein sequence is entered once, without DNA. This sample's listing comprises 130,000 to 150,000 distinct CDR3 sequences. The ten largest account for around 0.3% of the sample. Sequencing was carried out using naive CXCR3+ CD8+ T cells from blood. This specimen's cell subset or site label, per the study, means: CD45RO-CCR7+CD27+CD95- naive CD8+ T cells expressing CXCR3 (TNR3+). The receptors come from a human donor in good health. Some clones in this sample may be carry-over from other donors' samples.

The CDR3 sequence is CASTTALGEFYNEQFF. The chain combines TRBV28 with TRBJ2-1; there is no DNA to check the TCRdb D call of TRBD2. Germline V gene sequence: CDR1 MDHEN, CDR2 SYDVKM. The CDR3 length is 16 residues. The full variable domain, in which reference TRBV28 and TRBJ2-1 provide the parts outside the CDR3, is DVKVTQSSRYLVKRTGEKVFLECVQDMDHENMFWYRQDPGLGLRLIYFSYDVKMKEKGDIPEGYSVSREKKERFSLILESASTNQTSMYLCASTTALGEFYNEQFFGPGTRLTVL.

The CDR3 reads CASSPPGEETQYF. The chain links TRBV18 to TRBJ2-5; TCRdb's D call of TRBD1 is untestable without DNA. In germline, CDR1 is KGHSH, CDR2 LQKENI. The CDR3 contains 13 residues. Combining the CDR3 with reference TRBV18 and TRBJ2-5 gives the whole variable domain NAGVMQNPRHLVRRRGQEARLRCSPMKGHSHVYWYRQLPEEGLKFMVYLQKENIIDESGMPKERFSAEFPKEGPSILRIQQVVRGDSAAYFCASSPPGEETQYFGPGTRLLVL.

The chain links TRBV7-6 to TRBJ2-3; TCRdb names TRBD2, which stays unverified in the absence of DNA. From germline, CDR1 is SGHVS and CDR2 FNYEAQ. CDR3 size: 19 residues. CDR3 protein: CASSLQHPLRGGLTDTQYF. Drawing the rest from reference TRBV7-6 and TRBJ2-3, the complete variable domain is GAGVSQSPRYKVTKRGQDVALRCDPISGHVSLYWYRQALGQGPEFLTYFNYEAQQDKSGLPNDRFSAERPEGSISTLTIQRTEQRDSAMYRCASSLQHPLRGGLTDTQYFGPGTRLTVL.

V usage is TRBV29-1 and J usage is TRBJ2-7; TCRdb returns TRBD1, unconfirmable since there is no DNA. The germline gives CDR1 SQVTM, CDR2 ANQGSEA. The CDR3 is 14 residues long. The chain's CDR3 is CSVEDPSRGYEQYF.

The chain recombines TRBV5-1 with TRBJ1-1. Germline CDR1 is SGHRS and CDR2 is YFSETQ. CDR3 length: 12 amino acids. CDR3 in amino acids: CSSSSGNTEAFF.

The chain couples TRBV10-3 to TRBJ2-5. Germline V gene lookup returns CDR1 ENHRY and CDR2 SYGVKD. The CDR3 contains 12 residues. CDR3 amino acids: CAIRDNQETQYF.

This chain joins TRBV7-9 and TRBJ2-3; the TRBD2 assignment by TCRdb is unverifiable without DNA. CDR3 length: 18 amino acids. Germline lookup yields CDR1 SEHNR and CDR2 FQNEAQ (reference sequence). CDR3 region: CASSPRTSGSLSTDTQYF.

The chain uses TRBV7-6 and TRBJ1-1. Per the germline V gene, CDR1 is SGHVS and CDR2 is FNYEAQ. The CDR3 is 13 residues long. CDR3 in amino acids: CASSLEVGTEAFF. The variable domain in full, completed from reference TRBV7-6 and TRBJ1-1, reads GAGVSQSPRYKVTKRGQDVALRCDPISGHVSLYWYRQALGQGPEFLTYFNYEAQQDKSGLPNDRFSAERPEGSISTLTIQRTEQRDSAMYRCASSLEVGTEAFFGQGTRLTVV.

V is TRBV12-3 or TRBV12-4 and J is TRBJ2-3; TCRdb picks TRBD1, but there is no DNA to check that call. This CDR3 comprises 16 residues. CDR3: CASSLWDRGFPDTQYF.

CDR3 sequence: CASSSSRDEQFF. The chain is built from TRBV12-3 or TRBV12-4 and TRBJ2-1; as DNA is missing, the TRBD1 call by TCRdb cannot be tested. This CDR3 region has 12 residues.

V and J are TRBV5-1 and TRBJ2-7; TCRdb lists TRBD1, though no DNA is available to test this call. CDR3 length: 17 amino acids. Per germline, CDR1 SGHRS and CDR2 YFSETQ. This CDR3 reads CASSLEGRGQAGYEQYF.

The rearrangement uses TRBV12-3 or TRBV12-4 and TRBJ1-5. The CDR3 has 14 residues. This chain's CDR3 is CASSIGRINQPQHF.

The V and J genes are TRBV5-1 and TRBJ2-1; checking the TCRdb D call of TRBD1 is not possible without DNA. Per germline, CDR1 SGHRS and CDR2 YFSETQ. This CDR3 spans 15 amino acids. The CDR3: CASSLWGTDYNEQFF. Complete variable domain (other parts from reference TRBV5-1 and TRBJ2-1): KAGVTQTPRYLIKTRGQQVTLSCSPISGHRSVSWYQQTPGQGLQFLFEYFSETQRNKGNFPGRFSGRQFSNSRSEMNVSTLELGDSALYLCASSLWGTDYNEQFFGPGTRLTVL.

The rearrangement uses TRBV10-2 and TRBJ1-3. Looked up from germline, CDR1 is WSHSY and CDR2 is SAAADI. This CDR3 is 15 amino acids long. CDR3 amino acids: CASSDPTVTGNTIYF.

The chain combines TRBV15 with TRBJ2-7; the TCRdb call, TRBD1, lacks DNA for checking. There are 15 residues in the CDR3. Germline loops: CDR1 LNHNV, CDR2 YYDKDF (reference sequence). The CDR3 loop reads CATSAQTGGIYEQYF.

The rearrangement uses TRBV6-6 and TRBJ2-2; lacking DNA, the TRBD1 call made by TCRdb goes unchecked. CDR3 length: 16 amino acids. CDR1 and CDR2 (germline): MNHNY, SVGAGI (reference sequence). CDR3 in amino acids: CAHTTGDGVSTGELFF.

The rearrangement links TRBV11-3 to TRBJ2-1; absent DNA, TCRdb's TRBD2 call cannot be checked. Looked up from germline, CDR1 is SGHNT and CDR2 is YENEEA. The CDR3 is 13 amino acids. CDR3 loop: CASSFRGPNEQFF.

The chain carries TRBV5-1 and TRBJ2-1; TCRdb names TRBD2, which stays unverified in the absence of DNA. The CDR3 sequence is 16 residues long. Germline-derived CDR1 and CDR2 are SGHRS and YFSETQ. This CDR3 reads CASSFTLAGGPSEQFF.

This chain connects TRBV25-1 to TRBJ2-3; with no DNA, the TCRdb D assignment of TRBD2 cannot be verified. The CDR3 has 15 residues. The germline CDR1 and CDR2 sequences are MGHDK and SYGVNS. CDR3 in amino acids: CASSGTSTSTDTQYF. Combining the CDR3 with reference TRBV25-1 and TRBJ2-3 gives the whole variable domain EADIYQTPRYLVIGTGKKITLECSQTMGHDKMYWYQQDPGMELHLIHYSYGVNSTEKGDLSSESTVSRIRTEHFPLTLESARPSHTSQYLCASSGTSTSTDTQYFGPGTRLTVL.

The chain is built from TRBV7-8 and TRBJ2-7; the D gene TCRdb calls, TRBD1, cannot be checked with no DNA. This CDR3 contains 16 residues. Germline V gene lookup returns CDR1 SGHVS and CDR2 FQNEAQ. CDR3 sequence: CASSEPGQGVIYEQYF. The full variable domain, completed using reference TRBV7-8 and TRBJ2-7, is GAGVSQSPRYKVAKRGQDVALRCDPISGHVSLFWYQQALGQGPEFLTYFQNEAQLDKSGLPSDRFFAERPEGSVSTLKIQRTQQEDSAVYLCASSEPGQGVIYEQYFGPGTRLTVT.

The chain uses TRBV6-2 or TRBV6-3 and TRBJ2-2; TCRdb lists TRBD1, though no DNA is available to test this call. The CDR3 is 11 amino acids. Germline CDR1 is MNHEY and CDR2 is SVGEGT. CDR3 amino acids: CASQGTGKLFF.

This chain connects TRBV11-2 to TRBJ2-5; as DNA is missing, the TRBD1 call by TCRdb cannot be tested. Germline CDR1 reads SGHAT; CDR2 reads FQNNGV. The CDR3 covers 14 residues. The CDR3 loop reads CASSSSGAAETQYF.

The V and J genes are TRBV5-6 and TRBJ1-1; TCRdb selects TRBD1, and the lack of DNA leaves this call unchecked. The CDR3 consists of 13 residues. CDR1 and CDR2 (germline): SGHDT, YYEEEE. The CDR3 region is CASEGRMNTEAFF. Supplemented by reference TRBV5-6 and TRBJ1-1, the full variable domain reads DAGVTQSPTHLIKTRGQQVTLRCSPKSGHDTVSWYQQALGQGPQFIFQYYEEEERQRGNFPDRFSGHQFPNYSSELNVNALLLGDSALYLCASEGRMNTEAFFGQGTRLTVV.